Listed here are 2 T cell receptor beta chains from one sample, sequenced in a study of blood T cell repertoires in COVID-19. Sequencing used immunoSEQ multiplex PCR; TCRdb keeps in-frame clones, though not all of them. This sample has a few hundred thousand clones; approximately 80% occur once, and the top ten carry 3% to 4%. The material sequenced was peripheral blood. These receptors were taken from a woman younger than 35 with acute or convalescent COVID-19.

CDR3 residues: CASSPPPTSSLYEQYF. CDR3 DNA: TGTGCCAGCAGCCCACCCCCGACTAGCAGCTTATACGAGCAGTACTTC. The chain recombines TRBV7-8 with TRBJ2-7, with 7 positions matching TRBD2. Germline values: CDR1 SGHVS, CDR2 FQNEAQ. The CDR3 is 16 residues long. V lost 5 bases to trimming and J lost 4 bases; unmatched junction nucleotides: 14.

This clone appeared a single time. The chain employs TRBV29-1 and TRBJ2-3; 13 nucleotides line up with TRBD2. Germline V gene data show CDR1 as SQVTM and CDR2 as ANQGSEA. With 7 bases clipped from V and 4 bases from J, the junction kept 14 bases outside the gene matches. This CDR3 region has 17 residues. CDR3 loop: CSGARRGLAGVADTQYF. The CDR3, as DNA: TGCAGCGGCGCCCGCCGAGGACTAGCGGGAGTAGCAGATACGCAGTATTTT.